These 5 T cell receptor beta chains came from one sample sequenced in a study of CD8+ T cells in alopecia areata. Isolated RNA was reverse transcribed into cDNA used as the sequencing template. Repertoires were generated with immunoSEQ multiplex PCR, while TCRdb's copy carries only in-frame clones and drops some. The table includes 170,000 or so clones, roughly 65% detected once. The source was CD4+ T cells sorted from blood, collected at week 0. These receptors were collected from a human donor with alopecia areata.

The table lists this clone with a count of one. The rearrangement uses TRBV30 and TRBJ1-6, with TRBD1 matching 8 bases. This CDR3 is built from 15 residues. The germline V gene encodes CDR1 GTSNPN and CDR2 SVGIG (reference sequence). V was pared by 8 bases and J by 6 bases, with 12 bases of the junction left unmatched. As DNA, the CDR3 is TGTGCCCTGAGCCTTGGGACAGGCGGTAATTCACCCCTCCACTTT. Its protein is CALSLGTGGNSPLHF. The whole variable domain, remainder taken from reference TRBV30 and TRBJ1-6, is SQTIHQWPATLVQPVGSPLSLECTVEGTSNPNLYWYRQAAGRGLQLLFYSVGIGQISSEVPQNLSASRPQDRQFILSSKKLLLSDSGFYLCALSLGTGGNSPLHFGNGTRLTVT.

The rearrangement joins TRBV29-1 to TRBJ1-2; a possible D gene is TRBD1 (5 bases). Germline CDR1 is SQVTM and CDR2 is ANQGSEA. CDR3 length: 12 amino acids. Trimming pared 4 bases from V and 8 bases from J, leaving 14 bases between. The CDR3 DNA reads as TGCAGCGTTGGCTGGAGGGGCTCGGGCTACACCTTC. It is translated as CSVGWRGSGYTF.

This clone was picked up one time. This rearrangement joins TRBV6-5 to TRBJ2-7; D is ambiguous. Trimming took off 5 bases at V and 5 bases at J, with 10 bases between the two ends. The CDR3 extends over 12 amino acids. Germline V gene sequence: CDR1 MNHEY, CDR2 SVGAGI. The CDR3 loop is CASSTPYDEQYF. In nucleotides, the CDR3 is TGTGCCAGCAGTACCCCATACGACGAGCAGTACTTC.

The V gene is TRBV29-1, the J gene TRBJ2-3, with TRBD2 matching over 7 bases. Germline V gene lookup returns CDR1 SQVTM and CDR2 ANQGSEA. The CDR3 covers 12 residues. The trim removed 7 bases at V and 2 bases at J, leaving 3 bases unmatched. The CDR3 loop reads CSARGVTDTQYF. The DNA of the CDR3 is TGCAGCGCCCGGGGGGTCACAGATACGCAGTATTTT.

The chain uses TRBV11-3 and TRBJ1-1; the D gene is possibly TRBD1 (5 bases). The germline CDR1 and CDR2 sequences are SGHNT and YENEEA. Trimming removed 3 bases at V and 4 bases at J, with 9 bases between. CDR3 length: 13 residues. The chain's CDR3 is CASSFSGSTEAFF. As DNA, the CDR3 is TGTGCCAGCAGCTTCTCAGGGAGCACTGAAGCTTTCTTT.